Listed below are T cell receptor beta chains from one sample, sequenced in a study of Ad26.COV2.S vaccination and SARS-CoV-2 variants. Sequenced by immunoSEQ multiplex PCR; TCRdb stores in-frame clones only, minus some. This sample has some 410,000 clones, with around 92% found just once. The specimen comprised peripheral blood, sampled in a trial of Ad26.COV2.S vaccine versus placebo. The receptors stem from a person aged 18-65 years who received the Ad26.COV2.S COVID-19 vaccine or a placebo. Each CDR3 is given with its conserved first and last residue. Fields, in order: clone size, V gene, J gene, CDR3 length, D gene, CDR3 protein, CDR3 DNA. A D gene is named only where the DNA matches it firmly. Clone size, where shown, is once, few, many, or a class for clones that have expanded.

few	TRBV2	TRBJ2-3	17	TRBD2	CASSDEGLAGGTDTQYF	TGTGCCAGCAGTGACGAGGGACTAGCGGGGGGCACAGATACGCAGTATTTT
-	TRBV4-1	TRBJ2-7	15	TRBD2	CASSQDLAGGTEQYF	TGCGCCAGCAGCCAAGATCTGGCGGGGGGTACCGAGCAGTACTTC
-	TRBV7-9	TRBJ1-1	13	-	CASREREITEAFF	TGTGCCAGCCGAGAGAGGGAGATTACTGAAGCTTTCTTT
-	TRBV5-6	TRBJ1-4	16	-	CASSPGPLGREEKLFF	TGTGCCAGCAGCCCGGGACCGCTGGGCAGGGAAGAAAAACTGTTTTTT
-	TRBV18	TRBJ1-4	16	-	CASSRRQAATNEKLFF	TGTGCCAGCTCACGTAGACAGGCGGCAACTAATGAAAAACTGTTTTTT
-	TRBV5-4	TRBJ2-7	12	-	CASSWDTYEQYF	TGTGCCAGCAGCTGGGACACCTACGAGCAGTACTTC
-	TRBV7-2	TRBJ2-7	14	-	CASSVRTQAYEQYF	TGTGCCAGCAGCGTTAGAACCCAGGCCTACGAGCAGTACTTC
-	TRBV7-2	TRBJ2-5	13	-	CASSFYSGETQYF	TGTGCCAGCAGCTTTTACAGCGGAGAGACCCAGTACTTC
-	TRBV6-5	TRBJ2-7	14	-	CASLKREGVDEQYF	TGTGCCAGCCTGAAAAGAGAGGGGGTTGACGAGCAGTACTTC
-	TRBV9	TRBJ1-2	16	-	CASSDDRLVRNYGYTF	TGTGCCAGCAGCGACGACAGGCTCGTTCGGAACTATGGCTACACCTTC
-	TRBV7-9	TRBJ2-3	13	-	CASGPFVTDTQYF	TGTGCCAGCGGACCCTTTGTCACAGATACGCAGTATTTT
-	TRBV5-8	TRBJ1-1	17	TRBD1	CASSLVAGQVPRAEAFF	TGTGCCAGCAGCTTGGTAGCGGGACAGGTACCCAGGGCTGAAGCTTTCTTT
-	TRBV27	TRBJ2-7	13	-	CASRITGFYEQYF	TGTGCCAGCAGGATAACAGGTTTCTACGAGCAGTACTTC
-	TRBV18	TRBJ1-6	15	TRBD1	CASKGLGGLDSPLHF	TGTGCCAGCAAAGGTTTAGGGGGCCTCGATTCACCCCTCCACTTT
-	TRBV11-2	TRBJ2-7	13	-	CASSLTRVGDKYF	TGTGCCAGCAGCCTGACCCGGGTCGGGGATAAGTACTTC
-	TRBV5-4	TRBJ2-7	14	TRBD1	CASSSTGGAYEQYF	TGTGCCAGCAGCTCGACAGGGGGCGCCTACGAGCAGTACTTC
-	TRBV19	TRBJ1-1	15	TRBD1	CASSSSGTGWTEAFF	TGTGCCAGTAGTTCCTCCGGGACAGGGTGGACTGAAGCTTTCTTT
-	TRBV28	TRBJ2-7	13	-	CASSPDGFYEQYF	TGTGCCAGCAGTCCCGACGGGTTCTACGAGCAGTACTTC
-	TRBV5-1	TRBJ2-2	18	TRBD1	CASSLAQGAMKSTGELFF	TGCGCCAGCAGCTTGGCGCAGGGGGCGATGAAATCCACCGGGGAGCTGTTTTTT
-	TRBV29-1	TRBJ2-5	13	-	CSVASWGQETQYF	TGCAGCGTCGCCTCGTGGGGTCAAGAGACCCAGTACTTC
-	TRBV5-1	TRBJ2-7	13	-	CASSLDRAYEQYF	TGCGCCAGCAGCTTGGACAGGGCGTACGAGCAGTACTTC
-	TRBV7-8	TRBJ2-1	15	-	CASSPRGAFYNEQFF	TGTGCCAGCAGCCCTCGGGGGGCATTCTACAATGAGCAGTTCTTC
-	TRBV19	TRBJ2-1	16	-	CASSIIGYPRSHEQFF	TGTGCCAGTAGTATCATAGGGTACCCCCGCTCACATGAGCAGTTCTTC
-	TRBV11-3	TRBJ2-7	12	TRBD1	CASSSTGGAQYF	TGTGCCAGCAGCTCAACAGGGGGCGCACAGTACTTC
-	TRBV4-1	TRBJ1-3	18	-	CASSQDIITANSGNTIYF	TGCGCCAGCAGCCAAGACATTATAACAGCCAACTCTGGAAACACCATATATTTT
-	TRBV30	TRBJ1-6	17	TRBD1	CAWSVSTRTGDDSPLHF	TGTGCCTGGAGTGTATCAACCCGGACAGGGGACGATTCACCCCTCCACTTT
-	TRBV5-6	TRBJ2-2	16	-	CASSLDGTPNTGELFF	TGTGCCAGCAGCTTGGACGGGACACCTAACACCGGGGAGCTGTTTTTT
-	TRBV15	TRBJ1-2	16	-	CATSRGGYRQGHGYTF	TGTGCCACCAGCAGGGGGGGATACCGCCAGGGTCATGGCTACACCTTC
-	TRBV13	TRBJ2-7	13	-	CASSFVGSYEQYF	TGTGCCAGCAGCTTTGTAGGTTCCTACGAGCAGTACTTC
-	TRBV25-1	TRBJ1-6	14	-	CATPGQSYNSPLHF	TGTGCCACCCCCGGACAGTCCTATAATTCACCCCTCCACTTT
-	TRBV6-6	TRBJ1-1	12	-	CASRPGFTEAFF	TGTGCCAGCCGCCCAGGGTTCACTGAAGCTTTCTTT
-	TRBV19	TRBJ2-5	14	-	CASSAGSRRGDQYF	TGTGCCAGTAGTGCCGGGTCCCGGAGGGGAGACCAGTACTTC
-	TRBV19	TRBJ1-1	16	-	CASSTHRAGRDTEAFF	TGTGCCAGTAGTACCCACCGGGCAGGGAGAGACACTGAAGCTTTCTTT
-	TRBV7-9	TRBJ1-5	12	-	CASSLNDQPQHF	TGTGCCAGCAGCTTAAACGATCAGCCCCAGCATTTT
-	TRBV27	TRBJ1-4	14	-	CASSSHKYNEKLFF	TGTGCCAGCAGTTCGCACAAGTACAATGAAAAACTGTTTTTT
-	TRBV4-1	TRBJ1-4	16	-	CASSQGKSPVGEKLFF	TGCGCCAGCAGCCAAGGGAAGAGCCCAGTGGGTGAAAAACTGTTTTTT
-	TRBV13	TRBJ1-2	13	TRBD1	CASSTGTGGGYTF	TGTGCCAGCAGCACCGGGACAGGGGGAGGCTACACCTTC
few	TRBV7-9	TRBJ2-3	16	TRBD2	CASSLGGSGATDTQYF	TGTGCCAGCAGCTTAGGGGGTAGCGGGGCCACAGATACGCAGTATTTT
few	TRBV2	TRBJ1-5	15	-	CASSDWDLSNQPQHF	TGTGCCAGCAGTGATTGGGACCTTAGCAATCAGCCCCAGCATTTT
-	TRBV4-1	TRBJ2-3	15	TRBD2	CASSQGARGGDTQYF	TGCGCCAGCAGCCAAGGGGCTCGGGGGGGCGATACGCAGTATTTT
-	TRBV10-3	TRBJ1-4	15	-	CAISESGRLNEKLFF	TGTGCCATCAGTGAGTCGGGACGGCTTAATGAAAAACTGTTTTTT
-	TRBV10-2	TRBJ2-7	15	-	CASSGILSSTYEQYF	TGCGCCAGCAGTGGCATACTTAGTTCGACCTACGAGCAGTACTTC
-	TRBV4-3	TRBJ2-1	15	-	CASSQVSGLAGEQFF	TGCGCCAGCAGCCAAGTATCAGGGCTAGCAGGGGAGCAGTTCTTC
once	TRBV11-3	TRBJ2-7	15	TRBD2	CASSNGLADSYEQYF	TGTGCCAGCAGCAACGGACTAGCGGACTCCTACGAGCAGTACTTC
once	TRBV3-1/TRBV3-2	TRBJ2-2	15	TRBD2	CASRARGGWTGELFF	TGTGCCAGCAGGGCCCGGGGGGGTTGGACCGGGGAGCTGTTTTTT
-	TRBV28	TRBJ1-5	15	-	CASSPFSGSNQPQHF	TGTGCCAGCAGTCCTTTTTCGGGTAGCAATCAGCCCCAGCATTTT
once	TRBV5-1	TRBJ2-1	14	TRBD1	CASLPGTGGNEQFF	TGCGCCAGCCTCCCCGGGACAGGGGGCAATGAGCAGTTCTTC
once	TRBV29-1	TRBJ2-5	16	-	CSVARYFKKEQETQYF	TGCAGCGTTGCACGGTACTTCAAAAAGGAACAAGAGACCCAGTACTTC
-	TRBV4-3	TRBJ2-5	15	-	CASSQDRTPEETQYF	TGCGCCAGCAGCCAAGATAGAACTCCTGAAGAGACCCAGTACTTC
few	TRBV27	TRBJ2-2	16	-	CASSPQTVPNTGELFF	TGTGCCAGCAGTCCCCAGACAGTGCCGAACACCGGGGAGCTGTTTTTT
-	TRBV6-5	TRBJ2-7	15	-	CASSSSLASWSEQYF	TGTGCCAGCAGTTCCTCACTAGCCAGTTGGAGCGAGCAGTACTTC
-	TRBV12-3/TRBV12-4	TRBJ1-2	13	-	CASSLRPTKGYTF	TGTGCCAGCAGTCTCAGACCCACAAAAGGCTACACCTTC